Listed here are 7 T cell receptor beta chains from one sample, sequenced in a study of spatial heterogeneity in lung cancer. General study results and limits: How many expanded intratumoral alpha and beta TCRs were present tracked the tumor mutation count, which was a count of nonsynonymous mutations.

These receptors have no known antigen. Documented time point: sample taken at primary tumor resection. One entry per CDR3 protein, called by TCRdb with MiXCR from the 5' RACE reads. The data contain about 14,000 distinct CDR3 sequences, about 4.4% of them singletons. Material: lung tumor tissue, obtained at surgery. Receptors originate from a female donor with early-stage non-small cell lung cancer.

By proportion, this clonotype is medium-sized. The size of this beta chain means little, since it is a stray read in a library made for alpha chains. The chain recombines TRBV7-9 with TRBJ1-5, with D possibly TRBD1 on 5 matching bases. Trimming shortened V by 2 bases and J by 3 bases, and 8 bases separated the two germline ends. The CDR3 covers 14 residues. The germline V gene has CDR1 SEHNR and CDR2 FQNEAQ (reference sequence). The CDR3, as DNA: TGTGCCAGCAGCTTACAGGGTCACAATCAGCCCCAGCATTTT. Translating it yields CASSLQGHNQPQHF.

In its sample, this clonotype ranks as medium-sized. Because the library targeted alpha chains, this beta chain is an off-target read whose size means little. The chain recombines TRBV20-1 with TRBJ2-7, with a possible D match to TRBD2 (5 bases). Trimming took 0 bases from V and 5 from J, leaving 17 bases between them. Germline V gene data show CDR1 as DFQATT and CDR2 as SNEGSKA (reference sequence). This CDR3 is built from 15 residues. This chain's CDR3 is CSARDSGSHPDEQYF. DNA for the CDR3: TGCAGTGCTAGAGATTCGGGGTCCCACCCGGACGAGCAGTACTTC.

This clonotype came up many times. The size of this beta chain means little, since it is a stray read in a library made for alpha chains. This chain links TRBV12-3 or TRBV12-4 with TRBJ1-2; a weak D match, TRBD1 (6 bases). V dropped 5 bases and J dropped 8 bases, with 12 bases sitting between them. The CDR3 spans 12 residues. CDR3 sequence: CASSNNRVGYTF. The DNA for the CDR3 is TGTGCCAGCAGTAATAACAGGGTCGGCTACACCTTC.

A word on this clonotype: This beta chain came through as a stray read in a library set up for alpha chains, and its size says little. The V call is TRBV29-1, the J call TRBJ2-5, with 8 bases fitting TRBD1. Trimming took 2 bases from V and 4 from J; bases not matched to a gene: 3. This CDR3 contains 13 residues. Germline V gene data show CDR1 as SQVTM and CDR2 as ANQGSEA. The CDR3 DNA reads as TGCAGCGTTGAACAGGGGGCTGGAGAGACCCAGTACTTC. Its translation: CSVEQGAGETQYF.

The table lists this clonotype with many counts. This beta chain came through as a stray read in a library set up for alpha chains, and its size says little. The V call is TRBV12-5, the J call TRBJ2-5, with a possible D match to TRBD2 (5 bases). The CDR3 is 14 residues long. V gave up 5 bases and J gave up 6 bases, with 16 bases separating them. The V gene's germline CDR1 is LGHNT and CDR2 FRNRAP. The CDR3 here is CASGPAGDVKTQYF. DNA for the CDR3: TGTGCTAGTGGTCCGGCGGGTGATGTAAAGACCCAGTACTTC. The complete variable domain, with remaining parts taken from reference TRBV12-5 and TRBJ2-5, reads DARVTQTPRHKVTEMGQEVTMRCQPILGHNTVFWYRQTMMQGLELLAYFRNRAPLDDSGMPKDRFSAEMPDATLATLKIQPSEPRDSAVYFCASGPAGDVKTQYFGPGTRLLVL.

A word on this clonotype: Since the library was made to target alpha chains, this beta chain is a stray read and its abundance is not meaningful. The chain employs TRBV5-1 and TRBJ1-1; TRBD1 might be the D (5 bases). Trimming cost V 2 bases and J 6 bases, with 20 bases left between them. This CDR3 is built from 16 residues. Germline lookup yields CDR1 SGHRS and CDR2 YFSETQ. DNA of the CDR3: TGCGCCAGCAGCTTTGACGTACTGGGGCTGAGTTCTGAAGCTTTCTTT. It is translated as CASSFDVLGLSSEAFF.

This clonotype was recorded at least ten times. A library prepared for alpha chains yielded this beta chain as an off-target read; its size is of little meaning. This chain joins TRBV5-1 and TRBJ2-5; maybe TRBD2 (6 bases). Trimming took off 3 bases at V and 5 bases at J, with 11 bases between the two ends. This CDR3 has 13 amino acids. The germline V gene encodes CDR1 SGHRS and CDR2 YFSETQ. DNA of the CDR3: TGCGCCAGCAGCTGGGGGGTTGTGGAGACCCAGTACTTC. This sequence encodes CASSWGVVETQYF.